Listed below are T cell receptor beta chains from one sample, sequenced in a study of shared clonotypes between healthy human individuals. Profiling relied on immunoSEQ multiplex PCR, and the TCRdb table lists in-frame clones only, not all of them. The sample includes around 2.3 million clones, around 95% of them seen just once. Sequencing was done on a sample of naive CD4+ T cells sorted from blood. Every receptor here comes from a man in his late teens or twenties in good health. Both conserved end residues are part of each CDR3. Fields, in order: clone size, V gene, D gene, CDR3 length, J gene, CDR3 DNA, CDR3 protein. A D gene is named only where the DNA matches it firmly. Not all rows give a size; the values are once, few, many and, for expanded clones, a class.

-	TRBV6-5	-	11	TRBJ2-7	TGTGCCAGCAGGGGACCTACCGAGCAGTACTTC	CASRGPTEQYF
-	TRBV18	-	13	TRBJ1-1	TGTGCCAGCTCACCGAAGGGGGGCACTGAAGCTTTCTTT	CASSPKGGTEAFF
-	TRBV27	-	18	TRBJ1-6	TGTGCCAGCAGTTTTAGAAGTTTGGGACGATCGTATAATTCACCCCTCCACTTT	CASSFRSLGRSYNSPLHF
-	TRBV12-5	-	18	TRBJ1-5	TGTGCTAGTGGTTTGGGGAGTCAAAAGGGGTCTAGCAATCAGCCCCAGCATTTT	CASGLGSQKGSSNQPQHF
few	TRBV30	-	12	TRBJ2-5	TGTGCCTGGACCGACGGTTCGGAGACCCAGTACTTC	CAWTDGSETQYF
-	TRBV4-1	-	14	TRBJ2-2	TGCGCCAGCAGCCAGAGGACCGACACCGGGGAGCTGTTTTTT	CASSQRTDTGELFF
-	TRBV7-9	TRBD1	16	TRBJ1-1	TGTGCCAGTTTAGGGGGCAGCTCATTTAGGTCCACTGAAGCTTTCTTT	CASLGGSSFRSTEAFF
few	TRBV5-6	-	11	TRBJ1-1	TGTGCCAGCTATAGGGCCACTGAAGCTTTCTTT	CASYRATEAFF
-	TRBV9	-	16	TRBJ1-2	TGTGCCAGCACCAAAGCTACAGGGACCAAACATGATGGCTACACCTTC	CASTKATGTKHDGYTF
-	TRBV6-5	TRBD1	14	TRBJ1-5	TGTGCCAGCAGGCGGACAGGGGATCATCAGCCCCAGCATTTT	CASRRTGDHQPQHF
-	TRBV28	TRBD1	13	TRBJ2-2	TGTGCCAGCGAGGACAGGGGGACCGGGGAGCTGTTTTTT	CASEDRGTGELFF
-	TRBV29-1	-	11	TRBJ2-5	TGCAGCGGGGGGCCCCAAGAGACCCAGTACTTC	CSGGPQETQYF
-	TRBV7-2	TRBD2	17	TRBJ2-3	TGTGCCAGCAGCTCGGGACTAGCGGGAGATAACACAGATACGCAGTATTTT	CASSSGLAGDNTDTQYF
-	TRBV5-4	TRBD1	17	TRBJ1-5	TGTGCCAGCAGCTCACACCGGGACAGGGGGCTTTATCAGCCCCAGCATTTT	CASSSHRDRGLYQPQHF
-	TRBV30	-	14	TRBJ2-3	TGTGCCTGGAGTGCCGGGACTAGCACAGATACGCAGTATTTT	CAWSAGTSTDTQYF
-	TRBV30	TRBD2	13	TRBJ2-7	TGTGCCTGGAGTCCGGGGACTAGTACTCAGCAGTACTTC	CAWSPGTSTQQYF
-	TRBV10-3	-	13	TRBJ1-5	TGTGCCATCAGTGATTTAGGCCGGGAACACCAGCATTTT	CAISDLGREHQHF
few	TRBV4-3	TRBD1	15	TRBJ2-7	TGCGCCAGCAGCCAAAAAACAGGGACAGCGTACGAGCAGTACTTC	CASSQKTGTAYEQYF
-	TRBV19	TRBD1	14	TRBJ1-2	TGTGCCAGTAGTCCGGGACAGGGGAACTATGGCTACACCTTC	CASSPGQGNYGYTF
-	TRBV5-1	TRBD1	14	TRBJ1-2	TGCGCCAGCAGCAAGGACAGGGCGGAGTATGGCTACACCTTC	CASSKDRAEYGYTF
-	TRBV21-1	-	16	TRBJ1-1	TGTGCCAGCAGTGAGTCCAGGGGCGTATGGAACACTGAAGCTTTCTTT	CASSESRGVWNTEAFF
-	TRBV28	-	15	TRBJ1-5	TGTGCCAGCAGTATAGGGGGTGGTGGCAATCAGCCCCAGCATTTT	CASSIGGGGNQPQHF
-	TRBV6-6	TRBD2	16	TRBJ2-3	TGTGCCAGCAGTTACGGTTTAGCGGGGGGGCCAGATACGCAGTATTTT	CASSYGLAGGPDTQYF
-	TRBV30	TRBD2	19	TRBJ2-1	TGTGCCTGGAGTGTACAGAGGACTAGCGGGGCCAGCTCCTACAATGAGCAGTTCTTC	CAWSVQRTSGASSYNEQFF
few	TRBV11-2	TRBD2	15	TRBJ2-3	TGTGCCAGCAGCGATAGCGGGGGGCGGGGAGATACGCAGTATTTT	CASSDSGGRGDTQYF
-	TRBV7-2	TRBD2	16	TRBJ2-2	TGTGCCAGCAGCTTAGTCGGTACTAGCGTGACCGGGGAGCTGTTTTTT	CASSLVGTSVTGELFF
-	TRBV5-1	-	13	TRBJ1-2	TGCGCCAGCAGCCAGCGGACGGCTGTAGGCTACACCTTC	CASSQRTAVGYTF
-	TRBV5-1	TRBD2	15	TRBJ2-1	TGCGCCAGCAGCTGGACTAGCGGCCTCTACAATGAGCAGTTCTTC	CASSWTSGLYNEQFF
-	TRBV27	-	16	TRBJ1-6	TGTGCCAGCAGGGACCCAGGGCTCCCCCATAATTCACCCCTCCACTTT	CASRDPGLPHNSPLHF
-	TRBV9	-	14	TRBJ1-2	TGTGCCAGCAGCGTAGAAGGGGGTGCCTATGGCTACACCTTC	CASSVEGGAYGYTF
-	TRBV2	-	10	TRBJ1-6	TGTGCCAGCAGTGCTCGGGGACTAGCGTTT	CASSARGLAF
-	TRBV14	-	13	TRBJ2-1	TGTGCCAGCAGTCGGGGGTCAAGCAATGAGCAGTTCTTC	CASSRGSSNEQFF
-	TRBV19	TRBD1	16	TRBJ1-2	TGTGCCAGTAGTACGCACTTAGGACAGGGGAACTATGGCTACACCTTC	CASSTHLGQGNYGYTF
-	TRBV10-3	-	14	TRBJ2-3	TGTGCCATCAGGTCGGGACTTAGCACAGATACGCAGTATTTT	CAIRSGLSTDTQYF
-	TRBV5-1	TRBD2	16	TRBJ2-7	TGCGCCAGCAGCTTGGTCCCCGTGGGGGGGACGAACGAGCAGTACTTC	CASSLVPVGGTNEQYF
-	TRBV5-6	-	14	TRBJ2-5	TGTGCCAGCAGCTTGCCAGCAGGGGAAGAGACCCAGTACTTC	CASSLPAGEETQYF
-	TRBV6-4	-	13	TRBJ1-1	TGTGCCAGCAGCCTCCGACTCAACACTGAAGCTTTCTTT	CASSLRLNTEAFF
-	TRBV4-3	TRBD1	15	TRBJ2-7	TGCGCCAGCAGCCAAGATACAGGGGCCTCCTACGAGCAGTACTTC	CASSQDTGASYEQYF
once	TRBV18	-	14	TRBJ2-7	TGTGCCAGCTCACCTATAGGCCTTACCTACGAGCAGTACTTC	CASSPIGLTYEQYF
-	TRBV19	TRBD2	16	TRBJ2-7	TGTGCCAGTAGTAAGACCGGGACTAGTGGGTCCTACGAGCAGTACTTC	CASSKTGTSGSYEQYF
-	TRBV10-2	-	12	TRBJ1-5	TGCGCCAGCAGTGAGCCCGAGCAGGCCCAGCATTTT	CASSEPEQAQHF